Given below is one T cell receptor beta chain in context. This entry is derived from a study of control samples from healthy donors and cancer patients. The data were produced by immunoSEQ multiplex PCR, yet TCRdb's version contains in-frame clones alone and is incomplete. Among around 130,000 clones listed, approximately 94% were seen once. The CDR3 is made up of 17 amino acids. V shed 1 base and J 10 bases; nucleotides not matched to a gene: 15. In germline, CDR1 is MNHNS, CDR2 SASEGT. The chain is built from TRBV6-1 and TRBJ2-1, with TRBD1 matching 8 bases. Sequencing was carried out using PBMCs. The receptor comes from a man aged 45-60 years with head and neck cancer. Here the CDR3 reads CASSEGPWDRTGIEQFF. In DNA form, the CDR3 reads TGTGCCAGCAGTGAAGGTCCCTGGGACAGGACGGGGATCGAGCAGTTCTTC.